These 20 T cell receptor beta chains came from one sample sequenced in a study of blood T cell repertoires in COVID-19. Method: immunoSEQ multiplex PCR; TCRdb's copy keeps in-frame clones and lacks some. This table has about 200,000 clones, around 81% appearing once. The specimen sequenced was PBMCs or T cells enriched from blood (not recorded which). These receptors were obtained from a woman in her thirties or forties with acute COVID-19.

The J gene is TRBJ2-1, the V gene TRBV4-2; possible D gene TRBD2, 5 bases. CDR1 and CDR2 from the germline V gene are LGHNA and YNFKEQ. This CDR3 has 14 residues. Deletions cut 1 base from V and 13 bases from J, with 17 bases between. The CDR3 reads CASSQGTLSSTQFF. The CDR3 region has the DNA TGTGCCAGCAGCCAAGGGACCTTGTCTAGCACCCAGTTCTTC.

The chain links TRBV27 to TRBJ2-7; D perhaps matches TRBD1 (7 bases). The germline V gene encodes CDR1 MNHEY and CDR2 SMNVEV (reference sequence). V was cut by 7 bases and J by 11 bases, with 21 bases left in between. The CDR3 length is 13 residues. CDR3 loop: CASTGGTAYDKYF. CDR3 DNA sequence: TGTGCCAGCACAGGGGGGACAGCTTATGATAAGTACTTC.

The chain links TRBV27 to TRBJ1-1; TRBD1 aligns across 8 bases. The CDR3 spans 15 residues. V lost 6 bases to trimming and J lost 2 bases; unmatched junction nucleotides: 8. The germline CDR1 and CDR2 sequences are MNHEY and SMNVEV (reference sequence). Here the CDR3 DNA reads TGTGCCAGCAGCTCTGACAGGGGCGGTAACACTGAAGCTTTCTTT. Protein product: CASSSDRGGNTEAFF.

As to this clone: One end of the junction is discordant with germline, which a read error may explain. The chain is built from TRBV7-7 and TRBJ2-3; TRBD1 matches at 7 bases. The CDR3 spans 15 residues. Germline CDR1 reads SSHAT; CDR2 reads FNYEAQ (reference sequence). Here the CDR3 DNA reads TGTGCTAGCAGCCCCCGGGACAGCCCCACAGATACGCAGTATTTT. It specifies CASSPRDSPTDTQYF.

This clone was seen a single time. The chain joins TRBV20-1 to TRBJ2-5; D might be TRBD1 (6 bases). The length of the CDR3 is 14 residues. V gave up 3 bases and J gave up 3 bases, with 14 bases separating them. CDR1 and CDR2 (germline): DFQATT, SNEGSKA (reference sequence). CDR3 coding DNA: TGCAGTGCTAGTGGCCCGGGACACGAAGAGACCCAGTACTTC. Translated: CSASGPGHEETQYF.

This chain joins TRBV28 and TRBJ1-6, with a weak D call TRBD1 (5 bases). V shed 0 bases and J shed 8 bases, with 14 bases lying between them. The germline V gene encodes CDR1 MDHEN and CDR2 SYDVKM. This CDR3 region has 16 residues. The CDR3 coding sequence is TGTGCCAGCAGTTTATGGACCGGGACGGGGGATTCACCCCTCCACTTT. This gives the protein CASSLWTGTGDSPLHF.

This chain joins TRBV6-5 and TRBJ1-1; 8 bases map to TRBD1. V shed 8 bases and J 2 bases; nucleotides not matched to a gene: 7. Looked up from germline, CDR1 is MNHEY and CDR2 is SVGAGI. This CDR3 is built from 14 residues. The DNA of the CDR3 is TGTGCCAGCTGCCGGGGACAGGCCAACACTGAAGCTTTCTTT. Encoded protein: CASCRGQANTEAFF.

This chain links TRBV6-5 with TRBJ2-7; D uncertain. Trimming left V 6 bases short and J 2 bases short, with 11 bases between. Germline CDR1 MNHEY, CDR2 SVGAGI. The CDR3 extends over 13 amino acids. For the CDR3, the DNA is TGTGCCAGCAGATACCGGGTTACCTACGAGCAGTACTTC. Residues: CASRYRVTYEQYF.

The chain joins TRBV3-1 (or the pseudogene TRBV3-2) to TRBJ2-6; perhaps TRBD1 as D (5 bases). CDR3 length: 16 residues. CDR1 is LGHDT, CDR2 YNNKEL, per germline (reference sequence). V was clipped by 4 bases and J by 0 bases, with 10 bases between them. DNA for the CDR3: TGTGCCAGCAGCCGAAAACAGGTCTCTGGGGCCAACGTCCTGACTTTC. This translates into CASSRKQVSGANVLTF.

This chain uses TRBV28 with TRBJ1-4; 8 bases align to TRBD1. The germline gives CDR1 MDHEN, CDR2 SYDVKM. V lost 5 bases and J lost 7; bases outside the gene matches: 9. The CDR3 is 15 amino acids. The DNA of the CDR3 is TGTGCCAGCAGTACCGGTGGGACAGGTGGTGAAAAACTGTTTTTT. Protein: CASSTGGTGGEKLFF.

This rearrangement joins TRBV15 to TRBJ1-5; 7 bases agree with TRBD1. CDR3 length equals 14 residues. Trimming removed 11 bases from V and 1 base from J; junction bases left unmatched: 8. Germline V gene sequence: CDR1 LNHNV, CDR2 YYDKDF (reference sequence). The CDR3 sequence: CASGTVQSNQPQHF. In DNA, the CDR3 is TGTGCCTCCGGGACAGTCCAAAGCAATCAGCCCCAGCATTTT.

The DNA of the CDR3 is TGTGCCAGCAGCCAAGATAGGACAGGGGATTCCTACGAGCAGTACTTC. Protein: CASSQDRTGDSYEQYF. The V gene is TRBV4-2, the J gene TRBJ2-7; 9 positions agree with TRBD1. The CDR3 runs to 16 residues. Per germline, CDR1 LGHNA and CDR2 YNFKEQ. Losses at the gene ends were 0 bases for V and 1 base for J; bases not matched to a gene: 4.

This chain connects TRBV2 to TRBJ2-1; 7 bases map to TRBD1. The germline gives CDR1 SNHLY, CDR2 FYNNEI. V shed 4 bases, J shed 3 bases, and the junction held 3 bases outside the gene matches. The CDR3 extends over 14 amino acids. Here the CDR3 DNA reads TGTGCCAGCAGTGCCGACAGGGACTACAATGAGCAGTTCTTC. Translating gives CASSADRDYNEQFF.

This clone was counted only a few times. The chain recombines TRBV9 with TRBJ1-3; D unresolved. Trimming shortened V by 3 bases and J by 1 base, and 14 bases separated the two germline ends. This CDR3 region has 16 residues. Germline loops: CDR1 SGDLS, CDR2 YYNGEE. The CDR3 reads CASSGSRRTSGNTIYF. The DNA of the CDR3 is TGTGCCAGCAGCGGAAGTCGGAGAACGTCTGGAAACACCATATATTTT.

The chain couples TRBV29-1 to TRBJ2-3; maybe TRBD2 (5 bases). Germline V lookup: CDR1 SQVTM, CDR2 ANQGSEA. With 6 bases removed from V and 2 bases from J, the gap between germline ends came to 9 bases. The CDR3 sequence is 12 residues long. The CDR3 reads CSVLDSTDTQYF. The CDR3 coding sequence is TGCAGCGTCCTGGACTCCACAGATACGCAGTATTTT.

The rearrangement joins TRBV6-1 to TRBJ2-3; 11 positions match TRBD2. This CDR3 has 16 amino acids. Trimming removed 8 bases from V and 5 bases from J; junction bases left unmatched: 12. Germline loops: CDR1 MNHNS, CDR2 SASEGT. Here the CDR3 DNA reads TGTGCCAGCCGTAAAGGAGTTAGCGGGGGGGGAGATACGCAGTATTTT. Translated, it gives CASRKGVSGGGDTQYF.

The chain has TRBV18 and TRBJ1-1; D gene uncertain. The germline CDR1 and CDR2 sequences are KGHSH and LQKENI. There are 14 residues in the CDR3. Trimming removed 3 bases from V and 4 bases from J, with 12 bases in between. The CDR3 loop is CASSPRRDGTEAFF. DNA for the CDR3: TGTGCCAGCTCACCCAGGAGGGATGGCACTGAAGCTTTCTTT.

The chain has TRBV6-2 or TRBV6-3 and TRBJ1-2; no reliable D call. This CDR3 contains 11 residues. V shed 5 bases and J shed 4 bases, with 5 bases lying between them. Germline loops: CDR1 MNHEY, CDR2 SVGEGT. The CDR3 protein is CASSRGYGYTF. In DNA form, the CDR3 reads TGTGCCAGCAGTCGGGGCTATGGCTACACCTTC.

The chain uses TRBV18 and TRBJ2-2, with D perhaps matching TRBD2 (6 bases). Trimming took off 3 bases at V and 6 bases at J, with 8 bases between the two ends. The V gene's germline CDR1 is KGHSH and CDR2 LQKENI. The CDR3 runs to 13 residues. CDR3 nucleotides: TGTGCCAGCTCACCGGGGACTTCCGGGGAGCTGTTTTTT. It is translated as CASSPGTSGELFF.

V usage is TRBV25-1 and J usage is TRBJ2-1, with TRBD2 matching over 7 bases. CDR3 size: 16 residues. Trimming removed 2 bases from V and 4 bases from J; junction bases left unmatched: 8. The germline CDR1 and CDR2 sequences are MGHDK and SYGVNS. The CDR3 loop reads CASSEGRGGTYNEQFF. The DNA of the CDR3 is TGTGCCAGCAGTGAAGGGAGGGGAGGAACATACAATGAGCAGTTCTTC.